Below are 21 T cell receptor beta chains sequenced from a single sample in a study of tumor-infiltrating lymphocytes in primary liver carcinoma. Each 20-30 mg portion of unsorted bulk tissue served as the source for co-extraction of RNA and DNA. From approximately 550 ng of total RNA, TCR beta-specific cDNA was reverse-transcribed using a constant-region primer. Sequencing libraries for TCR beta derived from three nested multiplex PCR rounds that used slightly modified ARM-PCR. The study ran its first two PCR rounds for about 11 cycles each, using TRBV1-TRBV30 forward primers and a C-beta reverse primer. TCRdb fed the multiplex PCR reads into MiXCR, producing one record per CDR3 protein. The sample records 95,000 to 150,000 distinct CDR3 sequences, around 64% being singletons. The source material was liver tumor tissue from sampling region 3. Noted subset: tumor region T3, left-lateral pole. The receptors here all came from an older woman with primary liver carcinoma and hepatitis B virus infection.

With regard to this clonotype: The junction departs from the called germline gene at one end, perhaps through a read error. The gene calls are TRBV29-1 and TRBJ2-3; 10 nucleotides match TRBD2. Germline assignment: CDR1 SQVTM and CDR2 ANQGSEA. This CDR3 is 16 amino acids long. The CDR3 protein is CSVEEGSGRRTNTQYF. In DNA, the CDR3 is TGCAGCGTTGAAGAGGGTAGCGGGAGGCGCACAAATACTCAGTATTTT.

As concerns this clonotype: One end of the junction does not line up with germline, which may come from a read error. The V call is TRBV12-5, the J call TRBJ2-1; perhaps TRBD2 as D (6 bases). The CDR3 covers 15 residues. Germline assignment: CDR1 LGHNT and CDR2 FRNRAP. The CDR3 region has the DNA TGTGCTAGTGGTTACCGCCGCGGGGCTAGCGATGAGCACTTCTTC. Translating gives CASGYRRGASDEHFF.

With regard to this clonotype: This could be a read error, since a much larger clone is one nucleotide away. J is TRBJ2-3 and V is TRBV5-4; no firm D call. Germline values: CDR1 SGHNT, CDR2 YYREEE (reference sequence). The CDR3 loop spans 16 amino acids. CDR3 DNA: TGTGCCAGCAACTTGGGGATGCTCTCTAGCACAGATACGCAGTATTTT. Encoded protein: CASNLGMLSSTDTQYF.

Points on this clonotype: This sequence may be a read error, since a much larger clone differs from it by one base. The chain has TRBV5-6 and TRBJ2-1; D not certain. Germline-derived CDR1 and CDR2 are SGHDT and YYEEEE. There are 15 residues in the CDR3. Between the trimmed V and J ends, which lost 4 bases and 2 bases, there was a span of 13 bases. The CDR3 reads CASSVVEWPYNEQFF. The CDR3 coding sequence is TGTGCCAGCAGCGTGGTAGAGTGGCCCTACAATGAGCAGTTCTTC.

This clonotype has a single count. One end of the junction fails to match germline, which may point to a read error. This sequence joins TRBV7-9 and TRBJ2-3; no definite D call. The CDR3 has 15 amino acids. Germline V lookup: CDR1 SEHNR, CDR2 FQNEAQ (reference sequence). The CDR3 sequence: CARSLKIGSTDMQYF. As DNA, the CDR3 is TGTGCCAGGAGCTTAAAGATCGGTAGCACAGATATGCAGTATTTT.

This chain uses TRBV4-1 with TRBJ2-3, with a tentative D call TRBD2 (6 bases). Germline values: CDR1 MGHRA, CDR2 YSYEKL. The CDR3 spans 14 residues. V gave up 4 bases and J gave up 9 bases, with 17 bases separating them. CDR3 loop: CASSLEEGRETQYF. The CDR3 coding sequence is TGCGCCAGCAGCCTCGAGGAGGGTAGAGAAACGCAGTATTTT.

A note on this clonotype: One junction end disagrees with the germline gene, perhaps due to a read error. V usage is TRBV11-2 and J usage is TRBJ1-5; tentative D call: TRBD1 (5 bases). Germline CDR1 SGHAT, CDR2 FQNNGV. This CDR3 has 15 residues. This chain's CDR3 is CASSSGRGSNQSQHF. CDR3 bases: TGTGCCAGCAGCTCCGGTAGGGGTAGCAATCAGTCCCAGCATTTT.

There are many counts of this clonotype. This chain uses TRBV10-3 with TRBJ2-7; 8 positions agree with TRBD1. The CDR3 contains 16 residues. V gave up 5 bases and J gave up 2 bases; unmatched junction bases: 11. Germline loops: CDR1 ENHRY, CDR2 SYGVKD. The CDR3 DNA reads TGTGCCATCAGTAATGGGACAGGTGGCATGACCTACGAGCAGTACTTC. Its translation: CAISNGTGGMTYEQYF.

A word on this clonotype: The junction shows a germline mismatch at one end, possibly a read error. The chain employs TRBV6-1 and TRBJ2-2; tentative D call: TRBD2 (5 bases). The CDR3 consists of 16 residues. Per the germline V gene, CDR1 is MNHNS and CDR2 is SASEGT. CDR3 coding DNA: TGTGCCAGTCATCGGCTAGCTTTAACGAACACCGGGGATCTGTTCTTT. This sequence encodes CASHRLALTNTGDLFF.

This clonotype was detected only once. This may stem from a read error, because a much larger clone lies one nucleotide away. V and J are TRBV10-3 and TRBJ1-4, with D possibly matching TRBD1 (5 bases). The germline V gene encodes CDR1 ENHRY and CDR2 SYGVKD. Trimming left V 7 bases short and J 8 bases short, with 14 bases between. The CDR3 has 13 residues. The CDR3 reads CAINRDGDEKLFF. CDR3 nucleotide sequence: TGTGCCATCAACCGGGACGGGGACGAAAAACTGTTTTTT.

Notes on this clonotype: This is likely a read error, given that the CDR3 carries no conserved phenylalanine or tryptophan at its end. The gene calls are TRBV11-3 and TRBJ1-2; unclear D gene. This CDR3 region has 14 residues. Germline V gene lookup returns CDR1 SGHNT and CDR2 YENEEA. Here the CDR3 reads CASILATVLDGYTL. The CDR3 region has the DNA TGTGCCAGCATCTTAGCGACGGTTCTTGATGGTTACACCTTA.

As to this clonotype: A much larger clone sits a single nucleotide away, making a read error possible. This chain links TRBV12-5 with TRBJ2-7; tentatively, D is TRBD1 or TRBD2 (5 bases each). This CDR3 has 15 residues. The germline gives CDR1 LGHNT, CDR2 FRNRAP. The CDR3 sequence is CASGSLSGGSYEHYF. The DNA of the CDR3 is TGTGCTAGTGGTTCCCTCTCTGGGGGATCCTACGAGCACTACTTC.

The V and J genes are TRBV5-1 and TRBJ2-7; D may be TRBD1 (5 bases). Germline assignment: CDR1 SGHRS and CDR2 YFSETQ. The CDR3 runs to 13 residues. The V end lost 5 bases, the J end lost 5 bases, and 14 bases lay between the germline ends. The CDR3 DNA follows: TGCGCCAGCAGAGCACAGGAAACCCACGAGCAGTACTTC. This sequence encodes CASRAQETHEQYF.

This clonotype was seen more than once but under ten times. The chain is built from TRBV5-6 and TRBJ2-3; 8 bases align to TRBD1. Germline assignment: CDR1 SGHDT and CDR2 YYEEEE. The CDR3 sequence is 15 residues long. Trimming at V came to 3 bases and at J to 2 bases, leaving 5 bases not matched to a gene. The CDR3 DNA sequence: TGTGCCAGCAGCTCATTGGACAGGGACACAGATACGCAGTATTTT. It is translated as CASSSLDRDTDTQYF.

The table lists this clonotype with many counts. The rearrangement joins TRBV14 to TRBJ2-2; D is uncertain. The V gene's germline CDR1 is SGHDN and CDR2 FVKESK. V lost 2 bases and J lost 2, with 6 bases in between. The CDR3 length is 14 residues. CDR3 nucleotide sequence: TGTGCCAGCAGCCAAATCCTTAACACCGGGGAGCTGTTTTTT. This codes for CASSQILNTGELFF.

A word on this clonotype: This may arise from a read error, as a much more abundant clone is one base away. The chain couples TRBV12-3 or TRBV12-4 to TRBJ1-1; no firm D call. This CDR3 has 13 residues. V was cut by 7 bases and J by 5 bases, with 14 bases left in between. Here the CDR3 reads CASIPGIGTEAFF. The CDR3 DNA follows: TGTGCCAGCATCCCGGGGATAGGAACTGAAGCTTTCTTT.

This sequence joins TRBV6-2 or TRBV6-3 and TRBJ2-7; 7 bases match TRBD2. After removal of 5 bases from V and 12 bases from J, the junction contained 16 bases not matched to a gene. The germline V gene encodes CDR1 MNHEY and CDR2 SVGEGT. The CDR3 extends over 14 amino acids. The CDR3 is CASSGARTSSVRYF. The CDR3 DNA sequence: TGTGCCAGCAGTGGCGCCAGGACTAGTTCTGTGCGGTACTTC.

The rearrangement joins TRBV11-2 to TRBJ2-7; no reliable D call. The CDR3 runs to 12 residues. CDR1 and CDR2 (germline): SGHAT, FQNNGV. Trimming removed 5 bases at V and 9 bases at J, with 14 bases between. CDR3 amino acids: CASSQFVNMQYF. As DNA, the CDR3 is TGTGCCAGCAGCCAGTTTGTCAACATGCAGTACTTC.

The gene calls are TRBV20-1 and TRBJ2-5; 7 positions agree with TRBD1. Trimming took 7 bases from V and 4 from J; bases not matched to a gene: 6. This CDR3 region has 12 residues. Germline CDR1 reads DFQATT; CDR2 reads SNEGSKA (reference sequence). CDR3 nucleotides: TGCAGTGTCCCACAGGGGCTAGAGACCCAGTACTTC. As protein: CSVPQGLETQYF.

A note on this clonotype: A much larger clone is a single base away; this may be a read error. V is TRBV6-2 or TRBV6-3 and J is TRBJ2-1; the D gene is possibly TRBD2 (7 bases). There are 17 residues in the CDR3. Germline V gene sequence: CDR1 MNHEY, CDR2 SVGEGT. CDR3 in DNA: TGTACCAGCTCGAGGGGGGGAGGGGCCCGGGGTTACAATGAGCAGTTCTTC. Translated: CTSSRGGGARGYNEQFF.

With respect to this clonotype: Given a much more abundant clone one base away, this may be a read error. CDR3 coding DNA: TGTGCCAACAGTTACTCGGGACTAAAAAGAGAAAAACTGTTTTTT. Translating it yields CANSYSGLKREKLFF. This chain connects TRBV6-6 to TRBJ1-4; maybe TRBD1 (5 bases). Germline V lookup: CDR1 MNHNY, CDR2 SVGAGI (reference sequence). CDR3 length: 15 residues.